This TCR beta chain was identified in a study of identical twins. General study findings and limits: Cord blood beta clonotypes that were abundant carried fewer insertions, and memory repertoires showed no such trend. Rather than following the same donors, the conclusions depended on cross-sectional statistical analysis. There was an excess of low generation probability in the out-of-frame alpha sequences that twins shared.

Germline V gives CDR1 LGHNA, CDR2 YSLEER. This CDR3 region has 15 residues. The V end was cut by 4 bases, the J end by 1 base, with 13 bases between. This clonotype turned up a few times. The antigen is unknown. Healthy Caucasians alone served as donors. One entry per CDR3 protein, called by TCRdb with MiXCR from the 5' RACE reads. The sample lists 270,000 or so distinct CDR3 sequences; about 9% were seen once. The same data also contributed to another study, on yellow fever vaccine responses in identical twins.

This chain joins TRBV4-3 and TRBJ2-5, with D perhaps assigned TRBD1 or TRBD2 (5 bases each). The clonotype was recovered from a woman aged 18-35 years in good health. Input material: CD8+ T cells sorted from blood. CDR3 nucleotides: TGCGCCAGCAGCCCCCGGGACGACCCCCAAGAGACCCAGTACTTC. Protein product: CASSPRDDPQETQYF.